The sequence of this T cell receptor (beta chain) was determined in a study of Ad26.COV2.S vaccination and SARS-CoV-2 variants. Study-level points and caveats: The authors reported substantial breadth in spike-specific CD8+ and CD4+ T cell responses after vaccination. Recipients of either vaccine or placebo displayed similar breadth of non-spike TCRs.

As for treatment: around 19 received Ad26.COV2.S at low or high dose, single or two shots; about 5 received placebo; per-sample allocation not given. Sampling was done on day 63 after the first vaccine or placebo injection. An Ad26 vector expressing Wuhan-strain SARS-CoV-2 spike constituted the vaccine. The junction had 5 bases not matched to a gene; V was cut back by 4 bases and J by 8 bases. The length of the CDR3 is 13 residues. CDR1 SGHRS and CDR2 YFSETQ come from the germline V gene. The method was immunoSEQ multiplex PCR; TCRdb's version includes in-frame clones alone and lacks a portion of them. Of more than 300,000 clones listed, around 81% were seen once; the top ten hold around 2.2%. A remark on this clone: Its antigen is as yet unknown.

The gene calls are TRBV5-1 and TRBJ1-4; 7 bases are shared with TRBD1. This receptor was identified in a person between 18 and 65 years old who received the Ad26.COV2.S COVID-19 vaccine or a placebo. The source was peripheral blood, collected in a trial of Ad26.COV2.S vaccine versus placebo. The CDR3 coding sequence is TGCGCCAGCAGCCCCCGGGACAGAGAAAAACTGTTTTTT. This encodes CASSPRDREKLFF.